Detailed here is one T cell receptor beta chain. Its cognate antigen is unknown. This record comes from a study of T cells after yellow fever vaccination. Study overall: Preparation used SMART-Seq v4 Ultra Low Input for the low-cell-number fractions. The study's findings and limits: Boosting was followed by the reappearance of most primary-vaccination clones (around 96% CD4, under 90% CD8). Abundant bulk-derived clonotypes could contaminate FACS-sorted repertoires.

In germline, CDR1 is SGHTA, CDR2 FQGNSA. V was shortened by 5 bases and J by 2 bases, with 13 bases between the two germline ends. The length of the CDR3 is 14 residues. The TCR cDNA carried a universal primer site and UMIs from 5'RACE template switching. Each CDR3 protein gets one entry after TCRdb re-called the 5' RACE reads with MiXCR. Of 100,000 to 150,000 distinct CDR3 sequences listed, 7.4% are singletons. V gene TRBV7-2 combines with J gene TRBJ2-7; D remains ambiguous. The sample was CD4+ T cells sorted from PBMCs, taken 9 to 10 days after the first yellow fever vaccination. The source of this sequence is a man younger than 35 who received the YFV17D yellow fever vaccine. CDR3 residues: CASSPLPGTYEQYF. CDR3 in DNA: TGTGCCAGCAGCCCCCTGCCTGGGACCTACGAGCAGTACTTC.